This T cell receptor beta chain was sequenced for a study of blood T cell repertoires in COVID-19. Study summary: Material from acute and convalescent COVID-19 was sourced from the United States, Italy and Spain.

All enrollees were roughly 18 to 89 years old and from approximately 25 US areas. Sequenced by immunoSEQ multiplex PCR; TCRdb stores in-frame clones only, minus some. The sample contains 250,000 to 350,000 clones, roughly 90% of which appear only once. V gave up 0 bases and J gave up 0 bases; unmatched junction bases: 2. Looked up from germline, CDR1 is SGHRS and CDR2 is YFSETQ. This CDR3 is built from 16 residues. This rearrangement joins TRBV5-1 to TRBJ1-5; 8 positions match TRBD1. The source is a woman in her 30s who had recovered from COVID-19. Material: PBMCs or T cells enriched from blood (not recorded which). CDR3 protein: CASSLGTGNSNQPQHF. Here the CDR3 DNA reads TGCGCCAGCAGCTTGGGGACAGGGAATAGCAATCAGCCCCAGCATTTT.